The present entry profiles one T cell receptor beta chain with its context. Separate alpha and beta amplification began at the second PCR step. CMV status came from CD4+ IFNgamma after overnight CMV lysate stimulation. Cells stained for CD3, CD4, CD8, CD45RA and CD27 were sorted into four subsets. This specimen belongs to a study of naive and memory T cell subsets. Both TRBC1 and TRBC2 were covered by a beta constant-region primer of two equimolar oligonucleotides. The ligated cDNA underwent four PCR rounds using SP2 and nested alpha and beta constant-region primers. In TCRdb, the UMI-ligation and nested PCR reads were re-called with MiXCR into one record per CDR3 protein. The repertoire holds 95,000 to 150,000 distinct CDR3 sequences, with 35% to 40% as singletons. Unmatched junction bases numbered 8, after V lost 1 base and J lost 7 bases. CDR1 is SGHTS, CDR2 YDEGEE, per germline. CDR3 length equals 15 residues.

The sequenced sample was central memory CD4+ T cells from blood. The TCR originated in a human donor in good health. This chain uses TRBV5-8 with TRBJ2-1; TRBD2 aligns across 7 bases. This CDR3 is CASSLRREIQNEQFF. The CDR3 bases are TGTGCCAGCAGCTTGCGGCGGGAGATACAGAATGAGCAGTTCTTC.